These 20 T cell receptor beta chains originate from one sample sequenced in a study of T cells in Graves' hyperthyroidism and ophthalmopathy. Researchers took RNA transcripts and amplified the TCR beta CDR3 regions from them. The HTBI set primed first-round TCR CDR3 RT-PCR. Each CDR3 protein is one row after TCRdb ran MiXCR on the multiplex PCR reads. The sample lists fewer than 400,000 distinct CDR3 sequences, around 15% occurring once. The sample taken for sequencing was blood. Source of these receptors: a man in his forties or fifties with Graves' ophthalmopathy.

In its sample, this clonotype was seen many times. This chain connects TRBV12-3 or TRBV12-4 to TRBJ2-7, with D maybe TRBD2 (7 bases). V gave up 3 bases and J gave up 6 bases, with 18 bases separating them. The CDR3 contains 15 residues. This CDR3 reads CASSFLRAGAGEQYF. CDR3 coding DNA: TGTGCCAGCAGTTTTTTACGGGCGGGGGCTGGCGAGCAGTACTTC.

The chain employs TRBV20-1 and TRBJ2-5, with 8 bases fitting TRBD2. The CDR3 covers 17 residues. Trimming at V came to 3 bases and at J to 2 bases, leaving 14 bases not matched to a gene. Germline loops: CDR1 DFQATT, CDR2 SNEGSKA (reference sequence). CDR3 region: CSASLLAGPLGQETQYF. DNA for the CDR3: TGCAGTGCTAGTCTATTAGCGGGACCCCTGGGGCAAGAGACCCAGTACTTC.

This clonotype was seen ten or more times. The rearrangement joins TRBV3-1 to TRBJ2-6; 8 nucleotides match TRBD1. Germline V CDR1 and CDR2: LGHDT, YNNKEL (reference sequence). This CDR3 spans 19 amino acids. The ends lost 3 bases at V and 0 bases at J; junction bases unmatched: 10. CDR3 sequence reads: CASSQFWGQVDSGANVLTF. The CDR3 coding sequence is TGTGCCAGCAGCCAGTTTTGGGGACAGGTTGACTCTGGGGCCAACGTCCTGACTTTC.

This clonotype has at least ten counts. The V and J genes are TRBV12-3 or TRBV12-4 and TRBJ2-4, with 7 bases lining up with TRBD2. Unmatched junction bases numbered 6, after V lost 3 bases and J lost 4 bases. This CDR3 is 15 amino acids long. CDR3 DNA: TGTGCCAGCAGTTTGGGGGGGGGTGGTAAAAACATTCAGTACTTC. Encoded protein: CASSLGGGGKNIQYF.

Points on this clonotype: This could be a read error, since a much larger clone is one nucleotide away. The rearrangement joins TRBV12-3 or TRBV12-4 to TRBJ1-4; weak D call: TRBD1 (5 bases). The V end was cut by 6 bases, the J end by 8 bases, with 16 bases between. The CDR3 loop spans 14 amino acids. The CDR3 sequence: CASSQSGEGEKLFF. In DNA, the CDR3 is TGTGCCAGCAGCCAATCGGGCGAGGGGGAAAAACTGTTTTTT.

This chain links TRBV6-2 or TRBV6-3 with TRBJ2-1, with 7 bases aligning to TRBD1. This CDR3 has 15 amino acids. CDR1 is MNHEY and CDR2 is SVGEGT in the germline V gene. Trimming at V came to 6 bases and at J to 9 bases, leaving 14 bases not matched to a gene. Here the CDR3 reads CASRRDSLQSGEQFF. DNA for the CDR3: TGTGCCAGCAGACGGGACAGCCTCCAAAGTGGTGAGCAGTTCTTC.

This clonotype was recorded at least ten times. The CDR3 sequence: CSARDPGLAGGAYGELFF. CDR3 DNA: TGCAGTGCTAGAGACCCAGGACTAGCGGGAGGAGCCTACGGGGAGCTGTTTTTT. The chain has TRBV20-1 and TRBJ2-2; 14 bases map to TRBD2. Looked up from germline, CDR1 is DFQATT and CDR2 is SNEGSKA (reference sequence). This CDR3 is 18 amino acids long. V gave up 0 bases and J gave up 7 bases; unmatched junction bases: 10.

The rearrangement uses TRBV4-1 and TRBJ1-5; D gene uncertain. The germline CDR1 and CDR2 sequences are MGHRA and YSYEKL. V lost 1 base and J 1 base, leaving 11 bases between the germline ends. The CDR3 has 16 amino acids. The CDR3 reads CASSQATRVSNQPQHF. The DNA of the CDR3 is TGCGCCAGCAGCCAAGCAACCAGAGTGAGCAATCAGCCCCAGCATTTT.

In this sample, this clonotype turned up many times. This chain links TRBV6-1 with TRBJ2-7; D ambiguous. V was clipped by 4 bases and J by 5 bases, with 15 bases between them. Germline CDR1 is MNHNS and CDR2 is SASEGT. The CDR3 is made up of 14 amino acids. CDR3 region: CASSGDRSRNEQYF. The CDR3, as DNA: TGTGCCAGCAGTGGAGACCGGTCTAGGAACGAGCAGTACTTC.

This clonotype was observed many times. The chain is built from TRBV4-1 and TRBJ1-2; a weak D match, TRBD1 (5 bases). CDR3 length: 14 amino acids. The germline gives CDR1 MGHRA, CDR2 YSYEKL. The V gene lost 5 bases and the J gene lost 0 bases, with 10 bases spanning the gap. The CDR3 protein is CASSSTAANYGYTF. DNA of the CDR3: TGCGCCAGCAGCTCGACAGCAGCTAACTATGGCTACACCTTC.

This clonotype was detected a few times. The rearrangement uses TRBV5-1 and TRBJ2-3; D is undetermined. This CDR3 region has 13 residues. V was pared by 5 bases and J by 0 bases, with 7 bases between. Per the germline V gene, CDR1 is SGHRS and CDR2 is YFSETQ. The CDR3 region is CASRDVSTDTQYF. The CDR3 DNA sequence: TGCGCCAGCAGGGACGTTAGCACAGATACGCAGTATTTT.

Comments on this clonotype: A much more abundant neighbour one base away suggests this may be a read error. The V gene is TRBV7-2, the J gene TRBJ1-5; D not certain. Trimming removed 5 bases from V and 6 bases from J, with 8 bases in between. The CDR3 is 12 residues long. Germline loops: CDR1 SGHTA, CDR2 FQGNSA. The CDR3 DNA is TGTGCCAGCAGCGAACCAAGTCAGCCCCAGCATTTT. It translates to CASSEPSQPQHF. Using reference TRBV7-2 and TRBJ1-5 for the parts outside the CDR3, the full variable domain is GAGVSQSPSNKVTEKGKDVELRCDPISGHTALYWYRQSLGQGLEFLIYFQGNSAPDKSGLPSDRFSAERTGGSVSTLTIQRTQQEDSAVYLCASSEPSQPQHFGDGTRLSIL.

The DNA for the CDR3 is TGTGCCAGCAGCTTATGGCCACAAGAGACCCAGTACTTC. Encoded protein: CASSLWPQETQYF. The chain combines TRBV7-9 with TRBJ2-5; the D is unclear. CDR1 SEHNR and CDR2 FQNEAQ come from the germline V gene (reference sequence). Trimming cost V 2 bases and J 2 bases, with 6 bases left between them. This CDR3 region has 13 residues.

The chain employs TRBV6-1 and TRBJ2-7, with 9 nucleotides matching TRBD2. J lost 0 bases, V lost 4 bases, and 7 bases had no gene match. The germline CDR1 and CDR2 sequences are MNHNS and SASEGT. The CDR3 consists of 16 residues. CDR3: CASSASVSGSSYEQYF. In nucleotides, the CDR3 is TGTGCCAGCAGTGCCAGCGTTAGCGGGAGCTCCTACGAGCAGTACTTC.

This clonotype was seen a few times. The chain uses TRBV11-3 and TRBJ2-1; D remains ambiguous. CDR1 is SGHNT, CDR2 YENEEA, per germline. There are 17 residues in the CDR3. Trimming shortened V by 5 bases and J by 5 bases, and 22 bases separated the two germline ends. In DNA, the CDR3 is TGTGCCAGCAGCCCCCAGATGACACTTAAATCGGACAATGAGCAGTTCTTC. Translation gives CASSPQMTLKSDNEQFF.

With regard to this clonotype: The junction and the germline gene differ at one end; a read error may be behind it. This rearrangement joins TRBV11-2 to TRBJ2-7; TRBD2 matches 11 bases. This CDR3 comprises 15 residues. Germline V gene lookup returns CDR1 SGHAT and CDR2 FQNNGV. The CDR3 reads CSSSLYTSGSYEQHF. DNA for the CDR3: TGTTCCAGCAGCTTATACACTAGCGGGAGTTACGAGCAGCACTTC.

In this sample, this clonotype turned up many times. One end of the junction varies from germline; a read error may be responsible. The chain links TRBV11-2 to TRBJ2-7, with TRBD2 matching over 7 bases. From germline, CDR1 is SGHAT and CDR2 FQNNGV. This CDR3 contains 15 residues. For the CDR3, the DNA is TGTGCCAGCACCCTGACTAGCAGCCCTTACTACGAGCATTACTTC. Its translation: CASTLTSSPYYEHYF.

Only a few counts were recorded for this clonotype. This chain connects TRBV12-3 or TRBV12-4 to TRBJ2-7; TRBD2 agrees at 13 bases. This CDR3 contains 15 residues. Unmatched junction bases numbered 7, after V lost 5 bases and J lost 6 bases. The CDR3 sequence: CASSTRLAGGPEQYF. In DNA form, the CDR3 reads TGTGCCAGCAGTACTAGACTAGCGGGAGGCCCCGAGCAGTACTTC.

This clonotype was observed a few times. As the CDR3 is not closed by the conserved phenylalanine or tryptophan, this likely results from a read error. CDR3 protein: CASSREYEQYL. DNA for the CDR3: TGCGCCAGCAGCAGAGAATACGAGCAGTACCTC. The J gene is TRBJ2-7, the V gene TRBV5-1; D is ambiguous. This CDR3 spans 11 amino acids. The germline V gene has CDR1 SGHRS and CDR2 YFSETQ. V was shortened by 4 bases and J by 4 bases, with 6 bases between the two germline ends.

CDR3 loop: CASSYGGQGSSYNSPLHF. The CDR3 DNA follows: TGTGCCAGCAGTTACGGGGGACAGGGAAGCTCCTATAATTCACCCCTCCACTTT. This chain uses TRBV6-6 with TRBJ1-6; 9 nucleotides align to TRBD1. This CDR3 is built from 18 residues. Germline V gene sequence: CDR1 MNHNY, CDR2 SVGAGI (reference sequence). V gave up 2 bases and J gave up 0 bases; unmatched junction bases: 5.